This T cell receptor beta chain emerged from a study of T cell repertoires in ileal Crohn's disease. Germline assignment: CDR1 SNHLY and CDR2 FYNNEI. The CDR3 has 11 residues. Deletions cut 7 bases from V and 2 bases from J, with 5 bases between. The protocol was immunoSEQ multiplex PCR, while the TCRdb copy is restricted to in-frame clones and leaves out a portion. The sample carries about 3,600 clones, about four fifths recorded once. This chain links TRBV2 with TRBJ1-2; D unresolved. Material for sequencing was ileal tissue. The receptor was derived from an adult with Crohn's disease. In DNA form, the CDR3 reads TGTGCCAGCAACGGGAACTATGGCTACACCTTC. Encoded protein: CASNGNYGYTF.